Below, 15 T cell receptor beta chains from the same sample are listed, as sequenced in a study of blood T cell repertoires in COVID-19. TCRdb's copy holds only in-frame clones and misses some; the assay was immunoSEQ multiplex PCR. The sample includes 150,000 to 200,000 clones, roughly nine tenths of them seen just once. Material for sequencing was PBMCs or T cells enriched from blood (not recorded which). All receptors come from a woman between 45 and 60 years old who had recovered from COVID-19.

J is TRBJ1-2 and V is TRBV6-5; D is ambiguous. The CDR3 runs to 13 residues. The ends were cut back, 4 bases at V and 4 bases at J, with 10 bases in the middle. Germline V gene lookup returns CDR1 MNHEY and CDR2 SVGAGI. The CDR3 here is CASSSRASYGYTF. In DNA form, the CDR3 reads TGTGCCAGCAGTTCGCGGGCCAGCTATGGCTACACCTTC.

V is TRBV7-8 and J is TRBJ1-5; D might be TRBD1 (6 bases). The germline V gene encodes CDR1 SGHVS and CDR2 FQNEAQ. CDR3 length equals 16 residues. V was pared by 5 bases and J by 4 bases, with 18 bases between. CDR3: CASSRGGLGSNQPQHF. CDR3 DNA: TGTGCCAGCAGCCGAGGGGGGCTGGGGAGTAATCAGCCCCAGCATTTT.

V and J are TRBV10-3 and TRBJ1-1; D not certain. CDR3 length: 14 residues. The V and J ends lost 8 bases and 0 bases respectively, with 13 bases between them. Germline loops: CDR1 ENHRY, CDR2 SYGVKD. The CDR3 bases are TGTGCCATCGCTCCCGACGGGTTGAACACTGAAGCTTTCTTT. Translated: CAIAPDGLNTEAFF.

The chain has TRBV7-8 and TRBJ2-7; a weak D match, TRBD2 (6 bases). The CDR3 contains 13 residues. CDR1 SGHVS and CDR2 FQNEAQ come from the germline V gene. Trimming took off 5 bases at V and 3 bases at J, with 11 bases between the two ends. The CDR3 spells CASSLWGVYEQYF. The CDR3 DNA reads TGTGCCAGCAGCCTATGGGGGGTCTACGAGCAGTACTTC.

The V gene is TRBV18, the J gene TRBJ1-1; a weak D match, TRBD1 (6 bases). Germline lookup yields CDR1 KGHSH and CDR2 LQKENI. The CDR3 totals 17 residues. V was pared by 4 bases and J by 1 base, with 19 bases between. CDR3 sequence (DNA): TGTGCCAGCTCACGCCAGGGGACGGCCATGGGGAACACTGAAGCTTTCTTT. As protein: CASSRQGTAMGNTEAFF.

The chain links TRBV3-1 (or the pseudogene TRBV3-2) to TRBJ1-5; D ambiguous. Per the germline V gene, CDR1 is LGHDT and CDR2 is YNNKEL (reference sequence). This CDR3 comprises 14 residues. V was clipped by 6 bases and J by 0 bases, with 9 bases between them. The CDR3 DNA reads as TGTGCCAGCAGTCGACACGATAGCAATCAGCCCCAGCATTTT. It encodes CASSRHDSNQPQHF.

For this clone: Other nucleotide sequences from this sample produce the same CDR3. The chain joins TRBV6-5 to TRBJ2-3, with 8 bases matching TRBD1. V gave up 0 bases and J gave up 2 bases; unmatched junction bases: 4. CDR1 and CDR2 (germline): MNHEY, SVGAGI. There are 16 residues in the CDR3. CDR3 residues: CASSYSGQAITDTQYF. The DNA of the CDR3 is TGTGCCAGCAGTTACTCGGGACAGGCGATCACAGATACGCAGTATTTT.

The chain employs TRBV3-1 (or the pseudogene TRBV3-2) and TRBJ2-5; weak D call: TRBD1 (6 bases). Trimming left V 3 bases short and J 5 bases short, with 13 bases between. This CDR3 is 14 amino acids long. Germline-derived CDR1 and CDR2 are LGHDT and YNNKEL (reference sequence). CDR3 DNA sequence: TGTGCCAGCAGCCAGAGGGGGTTCGGTGAGACCCAGTACTTC. This sequence encodes CASSQRGFGETQYF.

V usage is TRBV28 and J usage is TRBJ1-5, with D possibly being TRBD1 (6 bases). The CDR3 is 15 residues long. The V end was cut by 5 bases, the J end by 2 bases, with 13 bases between. Germline-derived CDR1 and CDR2 are MDHEN and SYDVKM. The chain's CDR3 is CASSTGGGGNQPQHF. The CDR3 region has the DNA TGTGCCAGCAGTACCGGGGGGGGCGGCAATCAGCCCCAGCATTTT. The full variable domain, its missing parts supplied by reference TRBV28 and TRBJ1-5, is DVKVTQSSRYLVKRTGEKVFLECVQDMDHENMFWYRQDPGLGLRLIYFSYDVKMKEKGDIPEGYSVSREKKERFSLILESASTNQTSMYLCASSTGGGGNQPQHFGDGTRLSIL.

This chain joins TRBV7-9 and TRBJ2-7, with TRBD2 as a possible D gene (6 bases). The CDR3 has 15 residues. CDR1 is SEHNR, CDR2 FQNEAQ, per germline (reference sequence). Trimming left V 1 base short and J 2 bases short, with 12 bases between. CDR3 sequence reads: CASSLEGGLTYEQYF. Written as DNA, the CDR3 is TGTGCCAGCAGCTTAGAGGGAGGCCTAACCTACGAGCAGTACTTC.

The rearrangement links TRBV10-3 to TRBJ1-6, with 12 positions matching TRBD1. The germline CDR1 and CDR2 sequences are ENHRY and SYGVKD. V lost 4 bases, J lost 7 bases, and 5 bases stayed unmatched. CDR3 size: 16 residues. CDR3 protein: CAISAGTGGQNSPLHF. The CDR3 region has the DNA TGTGCCATCAGTGCCGGGACAGGGGGCCAGAATTCACCCCTCCACTTT.

The chain employs TRBV7-6 and TRBJ2-3, with D possibly matching TRBD2 (7 bases). Germline V gene data show CDR1 as SGHVS and CDR2 as FNYEAQ. The V and J ends lost 4 bases and 2 bases respectively, with 22 bases between them. This CDR3 has 18 residues. The chain's CDR3 is CASSSLWGGGAPTDTQYF. The CDR3 DNA sequence: TGTGCCAGCAGCTCCCTTTGGGGAGGGGGGGCTCCCACAGATACGCAGTATTTT.

V is TRBV5-1 and J is TRBJ2-1; possibly TRBD2 for D (6 bases). The germline CDR1 and CDR2 sequences are SGHRS and YFSETQ. Trimming removed 4 bases at V and 8 bases at J, with 19 bases between. The CDR3 totals 15 residues. The CDR3 sequence: CASSRTGTALDEQFF. The CDR3 region has the DNA TGCGCCAGCAGCCGGACTGGGACTGCTTTGGATGAGCAGTTCTTC. The full variable domain, in which reference TRBV5-1 and TRBJ2-1 provide the parts outside the CDR3, is KAGVTQTPRYLIKTRGQQVTLSCSPISGHRSVSWYQQTPGQGLQFLFEYFSETQRNKGNFPGRFSGRQFSNSRSEMNVSTLELGDSALYLCASSRTGTALDEQFFGPGTRLTVL.

The J gene is TRBJ1-5, the V gene TRBV19; D perhaps matches TRBD1 (5 bases). From germline, CDR1 is LNHDA and CDR2 SQIVND (reference sequence). The CDR3 has 19 amino acids. Trimming left V 0 bases short and J 4 bases short, with 22 bases between. The CDR3 region has the DNA TGTGCCAGTAGTATAGATGGGGACGCGGGGTTTTCCCAGAATCAGCCCCAGCATTTT. Translated, it gives CASSIDGDAGFSQNQPQHF.

This clone has a single count. The chain recombines TRBV5-5 with TRBJ1-6; D may be TRBD1 (5 bases). The germline gives CDR1 SGHKS, CDR2 YYEKEE (reference sequence). CDR3 length: 14 residues. Trimming left V 4 bases short and J 7 bases short, with 12 bases between. CDR3: CASSIQASNSPLHF. Written as DNA, the CDR3 is TGTGCCAGCAGCATACAGGCTTCGAATTCACCCCTCCACTTT.